A single sample gave rise to the 20 T cell receptor beta chains below, sequenced in a study of T cell repertoires in cytomegalovirus infection. Their target antigens are unknown. MiXCR, run by TCRdb on the reads, gives a single entry per CDR3 protein. The data contain about 770,000 distinct CDR3 sequences, about 28% of them singletons. The specimen was cultured CD8+ T cells from PBMCs, collected from culture after CMV antigen stimulation. These receptors were taken from a human donor in good health (CMV status not recorded). Some clones in this sample may be carry-over from other donors' samples.

The chain carries TRBV27 and TRBJ2-7; D ambiguous. CDR1 and CDR2 from the germline V gene are MNHEY and SMNVEV (reference sequence). There are 15 residues in the CDR3. Deletions cut 4 bases from V and 0 bases from J, with 13 bases between. This chain's CDR3 is CASSSTILLSYEQYF. DNA of the CDR3: TGTGCCAGCAGTTCCACAATACTCCTCTCCTACGAGCAGTACTTC.

The chain links TRBV10-2 to TRBJ2-7, with D perhaps TRBD2 (6 bases). CDR3 length: 14 amino acids. Trimming took off 4 bases at V and 3 bases at J, with 13 bases between the two ends. Per germline, CDR1 WSHSY and CDR2 SAAADI. CDR3 loop: CASSGDLQDYEQYF. As DNA, the CDR3 is TGCGCCAGCAGTGGGGACTTGCAGGACTACGAGCAGTACTTC.

The CDR3 is CASSLAGGQGSYEQYV. The CDR3 bases are TGTGCCAGCAGCTTAGCGGGGGGGCAGGGCTCCTACGAGCAGTACGTC. The genes are TRBV11-2 and TRBJ2-7; 8 bases align to TRBD2. CDR1 and CDR2 from the germline V gene are SGHAT and FQNNGV. The CDR3 is made up of 16 amino acids. V shed 1 base and J 0 bases; nucleotides not matched to a gene: 5.

This clonotype was seen a handful of times. This chain connects TRBV19 to TRBJ2-3, with 9 bases that match TRBD1. V lost 4 bases, J lost 4 bases, and 6 bases stayed unmatched. Germline lookup yields CDR1 LNHDA and CDR2 SQIVND (reference sequence). This CDR3 is built from 15 residues. The CDR3 DNA reads as TGTGCCAGTAGTAGCTGGGACAGGGCCGCAGATACGCAGTATTTT. It translates to CASSSWDRAADTQYF.

This chain connects TRBV19 to TRBJ1-1, with a tentative D call TRBD1 (5 bases). There are 14 residues in the CDR3. Trimming removed 6 bases from V and 5 bases from J, with 16 bases in between. Looked up from germline, CDR1 is LNHDA and CDR2 is SQIVND (reference sequence). CDR3 bases: TGTGCCAGTAGCTGGACGCCCCGGGGGACTGAAGCTTTCTTT. Its translation is CASSWTPRGTEAFF.

The genes are TRBV6-5 and TRBJ2-5; the match to TRBD2 covers 8 bases. The CDR3 consists of 16 residues. V dropped 0 bases and J dropped 4; count of bases not matched to a gene: 7. The germline V gene has CDR1 MNHEY and CDR2 SVGAGI. The chain's CDR3 is CASSYSPGGPGETQYF. The CDR3 bases are TGTGCCAGCAGTTACTCGCCGGGGGGGCCGGGAGAGACCCAGTACTTC.

V usage is TRBV6-8 and J usage is TRBJ1-3; D not resolved. Trimming cost V 2 bases and J 0 bases, with 11 bases left between them. Looked up from germline, CDR1 is MNHGY and CDR2 is SAAAGT. The CDR3 is 16 amino acids. The CDR3 reads CASSYTSGDSGNTIYF. The CDR3 DNA sequence: TGTGCCAGCAGTTACACCTCAGGTGACTCTGGAAACACCATATATTTT.

This clonotype was counted between two and nine times. The chain links TRBV7-2 to TRBJ2-5; 9 positions match TRBD2. The germline CDR1 and CDR2 sequences are SGHTA and FQGNSA. The CDR3 contains 17 residues. The J segment lost 0 bases and the V segment lost 0 bases, leaving 5 bases of the junction unmatched. Here the CDR3 DNA reads TGTGCCAGCAGCTTAGCCCAGCGGGGGGCTTACCAAGAGACCCAGTACTTC. Its protein is CASSLAQRGAYQETQYF.

The rearrangement uses TRBV7-8 and TRBJ2-7; no clear D gene. This CDR3 contains 19 residues. V was trimmed by 3 bases and J by 2 bases, leaving 26 bases between them. Per germline, CDR1 SGHVS and CDR2 FQNEAQ. The CDR3 sequence is CASSFPRFSGTGSPYEQYF. For the CDR3, the DNA is TGTGCCAGCAGCTTTCCTCGATTCTCCGGTACCGGGTCCCCCTACGAGCAGTACTTC.

The V and J genes are TRBV4-1 and TRBJ2-5, with 8 bases lining up with TRBD2. This CDR3 spans 16 amino acids. With V trimmed by 1 base and J by 5 bases, 9 bases remained unmatched. Germline loops: CDR1 MGHRA, CDR2 YSYEKL. This CDR3 reads CASSQALGGAGETQYF. The DNA of the CDR3 is TGCGCCAGCAGCCAAGCCCTCGGGGGGGCAGGTGAGACCCAGTACTTC.

Of note for this clonotype: The germline gene is not matched at one end of the junction; a read error may be the cause. This rearrangement joins TRBV5-3 to TRBJ2-7, with D maybe TRBD2 (5 bases). TRBV5-3 falls under the ORF class, with uncertain function. The CDR3 consists of 13 residues. CDR3 sequence reads: CASSSWVGNEQYF. CDR3 DNA sequence: TGTGCCAGCAGCTCGTGGGTCGGGAACGAGCAGTACTTC.

The CDR3 spells CATSETAGTDTQYF. The DNA for the CDR3 is TGTGCCACCAGTGAAACGGCGGGGACAGATACGCAGTATTTT. This chain uses TRBV24-1 with TRBJ2-3, with D maybe TRBD2 (6 bases). The CDR3 spans 14 residues. V lost 4 bases and J lost 3, with 10 bases in between. The germline V gene encodes CDR1 KGHDR and CDR2 SFDVKD.

The chain uses TRBV15 and TRBJ2-7; tentative D call: TRBD1 (5 bases). Germline-derived CDR1 and CDR2 are LNHNV and YYDKDF (reference sequence). This CDR3 contains 15 residues. The germline V and J ends were trimmed by 5 bases and 0 bases, with 14 bases remaining between them. The CDR3 sequence is CATSVTALPSYEQYF. The CDR3 DNA sequence: TGTGCCACCAGCGTGACAGCTCTCCCCTCCTACGAGCAGTACTTC.

The chain combines TRBV15 with TRBJ1-6, with D maybe TRBD1 (5 bases). The germline V gene encodes CDR1 LNHNV and CDR2 YYDKDF (reference sequence). V lost 2 bases and J 6 bases, leaving 14 bases between the germline ends. This CDR3 contains 16 residues. CDR3 bases: TGTGCCACCAGCAGATCCCGAGACAGCCTTAATTCACCCCTCCACTTT. Its translation is CATSRSRDSLNSPLHF.

This clonotype has a handful of counts. The chain combines TRBV19 with TRBJ2-2; 11 positions agree with TRBD2. The CDR3 spans 16 residues. Looked up from germline, CDR1 is LNHDA and CDR2 is SQIVND (reference sequence). V lost 4 bases, J lost 7 bases, and 8 bases stayed unmatched. CDR3 in amino acids: CASSTLAGGPGGELFF. CDR3 sequence (DNA): TGTGCCAGTAGTACATTAGCGGGGGGGCCTGGCGGGGAGCTGTTTTTT. Full variable domain (rest looked up from reference TRBV19 and TRBJ2-2): DGGITQSPKYLFRKEGQNVTLSCEQNLNHDAMYWYRQDPGQGLRLIYYSQIVNDFQKGDIAEGYSVSREKKESFPLTVTSAQKNPTAFYLCASSTLAGGPGGELFFGEGSRLTVL.

In its sample, this clonotype was seen once. The J gene is TRBJ1-2, the V gene TRBV7-6; 7 bases match TRBD1. V was clipped by 4 bases and J by 11 bases; unmatched bases: 13. The germline CDR1 and CDR2 sequences are SGHVS and FNYEAQ. The CDR3 sequence is 14 residues long. The CDR3 region is CASSSGTENYVYTF. The CDR3 DNA sequence: TGTGCCAGCAGCTCCGGGACAGAGAACTATGTTTACACCTTC. Full variable domain (remainder filled in from reference TRBV7-6 and TRBJ1-2): GAGVSQSPRYKVTKRGQDVALRCDPISGHVSLYWYRQALGQGPEFLTYFNYEAQQDKSGLPNDRFSAERPEGSISTLTIQRTEQRDSAMYRCASSSGTENYVYTFGSGTRLTVV.

Here the CDR3 DNA reads TGTGCCAGCAGTGCAGGGGTTGGCAATCAGCCCCAGCATTTT. Translating gives CASSAGVGNQPQHF. The chain employs TRBV27 and TRBJ1-5; TRBD1 might be the D (6 bases). Germline CDR1 and CDR2: MNHEY and SMNVEV (reference sequence). V was clipped by 5 bases and J by 2 bases, with 10 bases between them. CDR3 size: 14 residues.

The genes are TRBV19 and TRBJ1-1, with D possibly being TRBD1 (5 bases). V was shortened by 3 bases and J by 2 bases, with 10 bases between the two germline ends. CDR3 length: 14 residues. The germline V gene encodes CDR1 LNHDA and CDR2 SQIVND (reference sequence). CDR3 protein: CASSIQGLNTEAFF. The DNA for the CDR3 is TGTGCCAGTAGTATTCAGGGCCTCAACACTGAAGCTTTCTTT.

The V gene is TRBV7-9, the J gene TRBJ2-7; TRBD1 matches 10 bases. There are 15 residues in the CDR3. V lost 4 bases and J lost 5; bases outside the gene matches: 8. Germline CDR1 reads SEHNR; CDR2 reads FQNEAQ (reference sequence). CDR3 bases: TGTGCCAGCAGCTATCCGGGACAGGGGCTACACGAGCAGTACTTC. Translated, it gives CASSYPGQGLHEQYF. Full variable domain (missing parts from reference TRBV7-9 and TRBJ2-7): DTGVSQNPRHKITKRGQNVTFRCDPISEHNRLYWYRQTLGQGPEFLTYFQNEAQLEKSRLLSDRFSAERPKGSFSTLEIQRTEQGDSAMYLCASSYPGQGLHEQYFGPGTRLTVT.

The chain joins TRBV5-6 to TRBJ2-5; TRBD1 might be the D (6 bases). Germline V gene data show CDR1 as SGHDT and CDR2 as YYEEEE. Trimming removed 4 bases at V and 6 bases at J, with 13 bases between. CDR3 length: 13 residues. CDR3 DNA sequence: TGTGCCAGCAGCCCGGACTGGGGGCAGACCCAGTACTTC. This sequence encodes CASSPDWGQTQYF.